These 2 T cell receptor beta chains were all obtained from the same sample, sequenced in a study of blood T cell repertoires in COVID-19. Using immunoSEQ multiplex PCR, the repertoire was profiled, and TCRdb retains in-frame clones only, with some absent. The data contain around 100,000 clones, roughly 90% of them singletons. Material: peripheral blood. Receptors originate from a human donor with active COVID-19. The donor label of this sample is uncertain.

The chain has TRBV4-2 and TRBJ2-3; 8 bases line up with TRBD2. The CDR3 extends over 21 amino acids. V lost 0 bases to trimming and J lost 5 bases; unmatched junction nucleotides: 22. Germline lookup yields CDR1 LGHNA and CDR2 YNFKEQ. As DNA, the CDR3 is TGTGCCAGCAGCCAAGATTTAGGACTAGCTCGGGGGAAGGGGTTTCTAGATACGCAGTATTTT. Protein sequence: CASSQDLGLARGKGFLDTQYF.

The chain couples TRBV18 to TRBJ1-1, with D unresolved. The CDR3 contains 15 residues. The V end lost 1 base, the J end lost 4 bases, and 13 bases lay between the germline ends. The germline gives CDR1 KGHSH, CDR2 LQKENI. CDR3 residues: CASSPLDWESTEAFF. The DNA for the CDR3 is TGTGCCAGCTCACCACTTGATTGGGAGAGCACTGAAGCTTTCTTT. Full variable domain (outside the CDR3, taken from reference TRBV18 and TRBJ1-1): NAGVMQNPRHLVRRRGQEARLRCSPMKGHSHVYWYRQLPEEGLKFMVYLQKENIIDESGMPKERFSAEFPKEGPSILRIQQVVRGDSAAYFCASSPLDWESTEAFFGQGTRLTVV.